This T cell receptor (beta chain) was documented in a study of T cells after yellow fever vaccination. Via MiXCR, TCRdb re-called the 5' RACE reads, giving one row per CDR3 protein. This sample has 300,000 to 450,000 distinct CDR3 sequences; 6.2% occur once, and the top ten carry roughly 15%. V dropped 0 bases and J dropped 9 bases, with 18 bases sitting between them. The CDR3 contains 16 residues. Germline assignment: CDR1 SGHVS and CDR2 FQNEAQ. This clonotype was seen many times. The receptor's source is a man aged 25 to 40 who received the YFV17D yellow fever vaccine. The source was PBMCs, collected 5 days after the yellow fever booster vaccination. The chain joins TRBV7-8 to TRBJ2-4; D is perhaps TRBD2 (6 bases). DNA for the CDR3: TGTGCCAGCAGCTTAGCAATAGGGGTCGGGGGTGGCATTCAGTACTTC. Encoded protein: CASSLAIGVGGGIQYF.